This T cell receptor beta chain appears in the sequencing data of a study of tumor-infiltrating lymphocytes in localized non-small cell lung cancer. Overall study findings and caveats: Higher tumor T cell infiltration than in uninvolved lung was supported by TCRbeta sequencing.

By its share, this clone is medium-sized. What it binds is not known. Method: immunoSEQ multiplex PCR; TCRdb's copy keeps in-frame clones and lacks some. Of about 23,000 clones detected, 69% appear once; the ten largest clones hold 14% to 15%. V was cut by 5 bases and J by 8 bases, with 16 bases left in between. CDR1 and CDR2 from the germline V gene are MNHEY and SVGAGI. The CDR3 totals 14 residues. The sequence was obtained from a human donor with non-small cell lung cancer. This chain links TRBV6-5 with TRBJ1-5; the D is unclear. Sequenced input: lung tumor tissue. The chain's CDR3 is CASSLSGVGKPQHF. As DNA, the CDR3 is TGTGCCAGCAGTCTCTCCGGGGTTGGTAAGCCCCAGCATTTT.